These T cell receptor beta chains were read from a single sample in a study of blood T cells in healthy people across ages. TCRdb redid the calling of the 5' RACE reads with MiXCR, one entry per CDR3 protein. The table has some 700,000 distinct CDR3 sequences, about a fifth seen once. Sequencing used blood. These receptors were obtained from a man in his 70s in good health. Each CDR3 is given with its conserved first and last residue. The D gene is left open where the match is weak. The size of a clone is reported for some rows only, either as once, few or many, or as a class for expanded clones.

NA TRBJ2-5 many 16 TRBV5-1 CASSPRGGTNQETQYF TGCGCCAGCAGCCCCCGTGGAGGGACCAACCAAGAGACCCAGTACTTC
TRBD2 TRBJ2-1 few 15 TRBV7-8 CASSPREGIYNEQFF TGTGCCAGCAGCCCCCGGGAGGGGATCTACAATGAGCAGTTCTTC
NA TRBJ1-1 few 11 TRBV20-1 CSAREQDEAFF TGCAGTGCTAGAGAACAGGACGAAGCTTTCTTT
TRBD1 TRBJ1-1 few 15 TRBV20-1 CSARERTGTNTEAFF TGCAGTGCTAGAGAAAGGACAGGGACAAACACTGAAGCTTTCTTT
NA TRBJ2-3 NA 15 TRBV12-3/TRBV12-4 CASRGDRGGVDKQYF TGTGCCAGCAGGGGCGATCGTGGTGGCGTAGATAAGCAGTATTTT
TRBD2 TRBJ2-1 NA 15 TRBV18 CASSPIAGSYNEQFF TGTGCCAGCTCACCAATAGCGGGGTCCTACAATGAGCAGTTCTTC
TRBD1 TRBJ1-1 NA 15 TRBV10-3 CAIRAGQGLNTEAFF TGTGCCATCAGAGCGGGACAGGGATTGAACACTGAAGCTTTCTTT
NA TRBJ1-1 NA 13 TRBV28 CASRNKMNTEAFF TGTGCCAGCAGGAACAAAATGAACACTGAAGCTTTCTTT
TRBD2 TRBJ2-1 NA 17 TRBV20-1 CSARERRAGLAGAEQFF TGCAGTGCTAGAGAGAGGCGTGCGGGACTAGCGGGCGCTGAGCAGTTCTTC
NA TRBJ2-1 NA 16 TRBV20-1 CSARDPRLASNDEQFF TGCAGTGCTAGAGATCCACGGCTAGCGAGTAACGATGAGCAGTTCTTC
TRBD1 TRBJ1-2 few 14 TRBV7-9 CASSPGTGDIGYTF TGTGCCAGCAGCCCCGGGACAGGGGATATTGGCTACACCTTC
NA TRBJ1-4 NA 15 TRBV12-3/TRBV12-4 CASSLQEGSNEKLFF TGTGCCAGCAGTTTACAGGAGGGATCTAATGAAAAACTGTTTTTT
TRBD1 TRBJ1-1 NA 15 TRBV3-1 CASVEGQGYNTEAFF TGTGCCAGCGTAGAGGGACAGGGATACAACACTGAAGCTTTCTTT
NA TRBJ2-1 NA 13 TRBV25-1 CASSEFLGNEQFF TGTGCCAGCAGTGAATTCTTGGGTAATGAGCAGTTCTTC
NA TRBJ2-3 NA 16 TRBV6-2/TRBV6-3 CASSYSAGVGTDTQYF TGTGCCAGCAGTTACTCGGCAGGGGTCGGCACAGATACGCAGTATTTT
NA TRBJ1-1 few 17 TRBV7-2 CASSLGGLARSLLKAFF TGTGCCAGCAGCTTAGGGGGACTGGCCAGATCCCTTCTGAAAGCTTTCTTT
NA TRBJ1-5 once 13 TRBV27 CASSLRTALPQHF TGTGCCAGCAGTTTAAGAACAGCCTTGCCCCAGCATTTT
TRBD1 TRBJ2-1 NA 15 TRBV5-1 CASSTGTETYNEQFF TGCGCCAGCAGTACCGGGACAGAAACGTACAATGAGCAGTTCTTC
TRBD1 TRBJ2-3 few 14 TRBV7-2 CASSRRQGSDTQYF TGTGCCAGCAGCCGCCGACAGGGGTCAGATACGCAGTATTTT
TRBD1 TRBJ1-3 NA 14 TRBV6-5 CASSTDRVVNTIYF TGTGCCAGCAGTACGGACAGGGTTGTAAACACCATATATTTT
NA TRBJ2-1 few 13 TRBV5-6 CASSNLVSNEQFF TGTGCCAGCAGTAACCTAGTGAGTAATGAGCAGTTCTTC
NA TRBJ1-2 many 13 TRBV11-2 CASSLGQRYGYTF TGTGCCAGCAGCTTAGGACAGCGCTATGGCTACACCTTC
TRBD2 TRBJ2-1 few 15 TRBV3-1 CASSQEGTSVIEQFF TGTGCCAGCAGCCAAGAAGGGACTAGCGTTATTGAGCAGTTCTTC
TRBD2 TRBJ2-1 few 14 TRBV7-2 CASSPRLGGDEQFF TGTGCCAGCAGCCCAAGACTGGGAGGGGATGAGCAGTTCTTC
NA TRBJ1-1 NA 17 TRBV27 CASSFQYGVRTNTEAFF TGTGCCAGCAGTTTCCAGTACGGAGTCAGAACTAACACTGAAGCTTTCTTT
NA TRBJ2-1 NA 15 TRBV6-1 CASSEVGRSYNEQFF TGTGCCAGCAGTGAAGTCGGTCGCTCCTACAATGAGCAGTTCTTC
NA TRBJ2-5 NA 13 TRBV5-5 CASSLTGMGTQYF TGTGCCAGCAGCTTGACAGGGATGGGGACCCAGTACTTC
NA TRBJ1-1 few 11 TRBV12-3/TRBV12-4 CASSHEREAFF TGTGCCAGCAGTCACGAAAGAGAAGCTTTCTTT
NA TRBJ2-1 NA 13 TRBV6-4 CASGKTGYNEQFF TGTGCCAGCGGAAAGACAGGCTACAATGAGCAGTTCTTC
TRBD2 TRBJ2-5 NA 16 TRBV7-2 CASSLGASSGQETQYF TGTGCCAGCAGCTTAGGAGCTTCTAGCGGACAAGAGACCCAGTACTTC
TRBD2 TRBJ2-1 few 16 TRBV12-3/TRBV12-4 CASSLDLAGAYNEQFF TGTGCCAGCAGTTTAGACCTAGCGGGGGCCTACAATGAGCAGTTCTTC
NA TRBJ2-1 many 13 TRBV7-9 CASSLTGVNEQFF TGTGCCAGCAGCTTAACGGGAGTCAATGAGCAGTTCTTC
NA TRBJ2-3 NA 14 TRBV12-3/TRBV12-4 CASSLRLHTDTQYF TGTGCCAGCAGTTTAAGACTTCACACAGATACGCAGTATTTT
NA TRBJ2-3 once 14 TRBV12-3/TRBV12-4 CASSLDGGADAQYF TGTGCCAGCAGTTTAGACGGTGGAGCAGATGCGCAGTATTTT
NA TRBJ1-4 once 13 TRBV29-1 CSGRGPTNEKLFF TGCAGCGGACGCGGGCCAACTAATGAAAAACTGTTTTTT
TRBD1 TRBJ2-7 few 13 TRBV12-3/TRBV12-4 CASTRQGAYEQYF TGTGCCAGCACCCGACAGGGGGCTTATGAGCAGTACTTC
NA TRBJ2-1 few 15 TRBV6-5 CASSYLAGDINEQFF TGTGCCAGCAGTTACTTGGCGGGGGACATTAATGAGCAGTTCTTC
NA TRBJ2-7 NA 12 TRBV28 CASSFKGYEQYF TGTGCCAGCAGTTTCAAGGGATACGAGCAGTACTTC
TRBD1 TRBJ2-7 NA 15 TRBV18 CASSPLGGQGYEQYF TGTGCCAGCTCACCGCTTGGGGGACAGGGCTACGAGCAGTACTTC
TRBD1 TRBJ2-5 NA 15 TRBV15 CATSRNRGLLETQYF TGTGCCACCAGCAGAAACAGGGGGCTCTTAGAGACCCAGTACTTC
NA TRBJ1-1 NA 13 TRBV9 CASSEGINTEAFF TGTGCCAGCAGCGAGGGGATTAACACTGAAGCTTTCTTT
TRBD1 TRBJ1-2 NA 12 TRBV12-3/TRBV12-4 CASSWQGGGYTF TGTGCCAGCAGTTGGCAGGGGGGGGGCTACACCTTC
TRBD1 TRBJ1-1 many 12 TRBV20-1 CSAPRQGRTTFF TGCAGTGCGCCTCGACAGGGGCGGACGACTTTCTTT
TRBD2 TRBJ2-3 few 17 TRBV7-2 CASSLDRLAAYTDTQYF TGTGCCAGCAGCTTAGATAGACTAGCGGCCTACACAGATACGCAGTATTTT
NA TRBJ1-6 NA 14 TRBV19 CASTHRWDNSPLHF TGTGCCAGTACCCACAGGTGGGATAATTCACCCCTCCACTTT
TRBD1 TRBJ1-1 few 15 TRBV7-2 CASSAHRGTDTEAFF TGTGCCAGCAGCGCCCACAGGGGTACGGACACTGAAGCTTTCTTT
NA TRBJ1-1 once 13 TRBV11-2 CASERTANTEAFF TGTGCCAGCGAACGGACGGCGAACACTGAAGCTTTCTTT
NA TRBJ2-3 few 14 TRBV12-3/TRBV12-4 CASTSSPGPDTQYF TGTGCCAGCACCAGCAGCCCAGGTCCAGATACGCAGTATTTT
NA TRBJ1-4 NA 15 TRBV10-3 CAISDGPATNEKLFF TGTGCCATCAGTGACGGACCAGCAACTAATGAAAAACTGTTTTTT
NA TRBJ2-5 few 16 TRBV6-5 CASSYGVGAAQETQYF TGTGCCAGCAGTTACGGTGTGGGGGCAGCTCAAGAGACCCAGTACTTC
NA TRBJ2-3 NA 14 TRBV20-1 CSAVWAGSTDTQYF TGCAGTGCTGTCTGGGCGGGGAGCACAGATACGCAGTATTTT
NA TRBJ2-1 few 15 TRBV14 CASSRDRTSYNEQFF TGTGCCAGCAGCCGCGACCGTACCTCCTACAATGAGCAGTTCTTC
TRBD2 TRBJ2-1 few 16 TRBV7-2 CASSLVGSGSPNEQFF TGTGCCAGCAGCTTAGTGGGTAGCGGGAGTCCGAATGAGCAGTTCTTC
NA TRBJ2-5 NA 14 TRBV10-3 CAISESTFWGEQYF TGTGCCATCAGTGAGTCCACATTTTGGGGGGAGCAGTACTTC
NA TRBJ1-4 NA 16 TRBV20-1 CSARDPGPATNEKLFF TGCAGTGCTAGAGATCCGGGCCCGGCAACTAATGAAAAACTGTTTTTT
NA TRBJ1-1 few 16 TRBV12-3/TRBV12-4 CASRARTDGENTEAFF TGTGCCAGCAGGGCACGTACGGACGGGGAGAACACTGAAGCTTTCTTT
NA TRBJ2-3 NA 15 TRBV5-1 CASSLEGLGTDTQYF TGCGCCAGCAGCTTGGAGGGGCTTGGCACAGATACGCAGTATTTT
TRBD2 TRBJ2-7 NA 18 TRBV12-3/TRBV12-4 CASTKGLAGGDSSYEQYF TGTGCCAGCACTAAGGGACTAGCGGGGGGGGACAGCTCCTACGAGCAGTACTTC
NA TRBJ2-1 NA 15 TRBV28 CASSSTFVIYNEQFF TGTGCCAGCAGCTCCACGTTTGTGATCTACAATGAGCAGTTCTTC